Listed below are T cell receptor beta chains from one sample, sequenced in a study of T cell repertoires in cytomegalovirus infection. TCRdb reprocessed the reads with MiXCR, giving one entry per CDR3 protein. The data show 200,000 to 250,000 distinct CDR3 sequences, roughly 23% seen once. Sequencing was performed on CD8+ T cells from PBMCs. The receptors come from a human donor in good health (CMV status not recorded). Some clones in this sample may be carry-over from other donors' samples. Each CDR3 is given with its conserved first and last residue. D genes are given only for firm matches. Size tells how often a clone was seen (once, few, many) or the class of an expanded clone, and some rows leave it out.

clone_size	d_call	v_call	j_call	cdr3_nt	cdr3_aa
-	TRBD2	TRBV5-1	TRBJ2-1	TGCGCCAGCAGCCCTGTGGCTAGCGGGGGGCCCTACAATGAGCAGTTCTTC	CASSPVASGGPYNEQFF
-	-	TRBV15	TRBJ2-3	TGTGCCACCAGCAGAGATCGCGGCGGGATAGATACGCAGTATTTT	CATSRDRGGIDTQYF
few	TRBD2	TRBV29-1	TRBJ2-1	TGCAGCGTTTTTCTTCTAGACGGGGGGGCCGATGAGCAGTTCTTC	CSVFLLDGGADEQFF
many	-	TRBV24-1	TRBJ2-3	TGTGCCACCAGTGATTTGAAGGGGGGCGCTAGCACAGATACGCAGTATTTT	CATSDLKGGASTDTQYF
-	TRBD1	TRBV19	TRBJ2-5	TGTGCCAGTAGTATAGATTCATCGGCTTCTGTGACGGACAGGCCCCAAGAGACCCAGTACTTC	CASSIDSSASVTDRPQETQYF
-	TRBD1	TRBV7-3	TRBJ1-2	TGTGCCAGCAGCTCCGTGGACAGGGACTATGGCTACACCTTC	CASSSVDRDYGYTF
-	-	TRBV29-1	TRBJ2-3	TGCAGCGTTGGTCTCCCGCCAGATACGCAGTATTTT	CSVGLPPDTQYF
-	-	TRBV7-9	TRBJ2-1	TGTGCCAGCAGCTTAGTCCTTAGCTCCTACAATGAGCAGTTCTTC	CASSLVLSSYNEQFF
many	TRBD1	TRBV28	TRBJ1-5	TGTGCCAGCAGTTTATTCGGGACAGGGTCCCCTCAGCCCCAGCATTTT	CASSLFGTGSPQPQHF
few	-	TRBV15	TRBJ2-7	TGTGCCACCAGCAGAATACACCTTCCTGGAGAGCAGTACTTC	CATSRIHLPGEQYF
-	-	TRBV28	TRBJ1-6	TGTGCCAGCAGCAGTTTAGCTAAGGACAGTAATTCACCCCTCCACTTT	CASSSLAKDSNSPLHF
few	-	TRBV12-3/TRBV12-4	TRBJ1-1	TGTGCCAGCTCGATTGGGGAGGAAGCTTTCTTT	CASSIGEEAFF
-	-	TRBV18	TRBJ2-5	TGTGCCAGCTCATCTTACGCCGGGGTAGAGACCCAGTACTTC	CASSSYAGVETQYF
-	-	TRBV2	TRBJ1-4	TGTGCCAGCAGTGAAAATCGGGGTGGAGACGAAAAACTGTTTTTT	CASSENRGGDEKLFF
-	TRBD1	TRBV14	TRBJ1-1	TGTGCCAGCAGCCCAGGGGGAATTCCTGAAGCTTTCTTT	CASSPGGIPEAFF
many	-	TRBV19	TRBJ2-5	TGTGCCAGTAGTATAGTCGGGGGCCCCCAAGAGACCCAGTACTTC	CASSIVGGPQETQYF
many	-	TRBV5-6	TRBJ2-3	TGTGCCAGCAGCCAAACGGACTCCCCTAGCACAGATACGCAGTATTTT	CASSQTDSPSTDTQYF
few	TRBD1	TRBV12-3/TRBV12-4	TRBJ2-7	TGTGCCAGCAGTCCAGGGACAGAGCTCTACGAGCAGTACTTC	CASSPGTELYEQYF
many	-	TRBV7-8	TRBJ2-3	TGTGCCAGCAGCTTAGGACAGGGACTGGATACGCAGTATTTT	CASSLGQGLDTQYF
few	-	TRBV19	TRBJ1-1	TGTGTAACAGAGATGAACACTGAAGCTTTCTTT	CVTEMNTEAFF
large	-	TRBV27	TRBJ1-1	TGTGCCAGCAGTTTAGGGCCATGGGGGGGCTCTGGCACTGAAGCTTTCTTT	CASSLGPWGGSGTEAFF
few	TRBD1	TRBV27	TRBJ1-5	TGTGCCAGCAGTTCCACCGGGACAGTTGACAATCAGCCCCAGCATTTT	CASSSTGTVDNQPQHF
few	-	TRBV5-4	TRBJ2-1	TGTGCCAGCAACGGGGCAGAAACCTACAATGAGCAGTTCTTC	CASNGAETYNEQFF
few	-	TRBV7-6	TRBJ1-2	TGTGCCAGCAGGGCCTCAAACTATGGCTACACCTTC	CASRASNYGYTF
many	TRBD2	TRBV11-2	TRBJ2-1	TGTGCCAGCAGCCTTAGTGGGTGGCGGGGGGGAGAGGAGCAGTTCTTC	CASSLSGWRGGEEQFF
few	-	TRBV7-9	TRBJ1-1	TGTGCCAGCACCATTACTACCGACACTGAAGCTTTCTTT	CASTITTDTEAFF
few	-	TRBV6-1	TRBJ2-5	TGTGCCAGTTCACCCTGGGATCAAGAGACCCAGTACTTC	CASSPWDQETQYF
-	TRBD2	TRBV6-1	TRBJ2-7	TGTGCCAGCAGCCGGGAGGGGTCCTACGAGCAGTACTTC	CASSREGSYEQYF
many	TRBD1	TRBV7-2	TRBJ1-2	TGTGCCAGCAGCTTAGAAGGAGCCGGACAGGGAATCTATGGCTACACCTTC	CASSLEGAGQGIYGYTF
-	-	TRBV12-3/TRBV12-4	TRBJ2-5	TGTGTCAGCAGTCAAATGGGACGTTACCAAGAGACCCAGTACTTC	CVSSQMGRYQETQYF
many	-	TRBV2	TRBJ1-1	TGTGCCAGCAGGGCCCGGGCTTCACCGAAGGACACTGAAGCTTTCTTT	CASRARASPKDTEAFF